This T cell receptor (beta chain) derives from a study of cytomegalovirus exposure and HLA in healthy donors. General study findings and limits: The classifier, whose performance was assessed in both the original and validation cohorts, reportedly diagnosed cytomegalovirus status with high specificity and sensitivity. Presence/absence analyses assumed roughly uniform sequencing depth across donors.

The PCR was carried out with 60 Vbeta primers and 13 Jbeta primers. Sequencing was performed with immunoSEQ multiplex PCR; in TCRdb, only in-frame clones are kept and a portion is missing. Of some 90,000 clones in the sample, 60% to 80% were seen once. With 4 bases clipped from V and 4 bases from J, the junction kept 8 bases outside the gene matches. Germline CDR1 and CDR2: MNHNS and SASEGT. This CDR3 is built from 16 residues. On this clone: The antigen remains undetermined.

What was sequenced was PBMCs. This clonotype was obtained from a female donor in good health and CMV-seronegative. The rearrangement links TRBV6-1 to TRBJ2-3; 10 nucleotides line up with TRBD2. CDR3 in amino acids: CASSALSGGISDTQYF. The CDR3 DNA is TGTGCCAGCAGTGCCCTTAGCGGGGGGATTTCAGATACGCAGTATTTT.